Below, 16 T cell receptor beta chains from the same sample are listed, as sequenced in a study of OX40 agonist ivuxolimab in advanced cancers. Sequenced by immunoSEQ multiplex PCR; TCRdb stores in-frame clones only, minus some. The sample has approximately 84,000 clones, around nine tenths seen once; the top ten hold 0.43%. The sequencing used CD4+ or CD8+ T cells sorted from blood, collected in a trial of the OX40 agonist ivuxolimab. The receptors shown here come from an adult with an advanced solid tumor such as melanoma, head and neck, liver or kidney cancer.

V is TRBV9 and J is TRBJ2-7, with D unclear. CDR1 is SGDLS, CDR2 YYNGEE, per germline. This CDR3 region has 13 residues. V gave up 4 bases and J gave up 3 bases, with 11 bases separating them. The CDR3 sequence: CASSLRSGYEQYF. The DNA for the CDR3 is TGTGCCAGCAGCCTACGATCGGGCTACGAGCAGTACTTC.

The chain combines TRBV19 with TRBJ2-7; 9 positions agree with TRBD2. The CDR3 has 15 residues. The trim removed 3 bases at V and 3 bases at J, leaving 6 bases unmatched. In germline, CDR1 is LNHDA, CDR2 SQIVND (reference sequence). CDR3 sequence: CASSIRLAVDYEQYF. The CDR3 bases are TGTGCCAGTAGTATTCGACTAGCGGTGGACTACGAGCAGTACTTC.

This clone appeared once. The chain carries TRBV18 and TRBJ2-5; 11 bases are shared with TRBD1. Per germline, CDR1 KGHSH and CDR2 LQKENI. The CDR3 covers 16 residues. Unmatched junction bases numbered 4, after V lost 3 bases and J lost 1 base. The CDR3 sequence is CASSPGTGGFQETQYF. The DNA of the CDR3 is TGTGCCAGCTCACCGGGGACAGGGGGTTTCCAAGAGACCCAGTACTTC.

This chain joins TRBV20-1 and TRBJ2-4; no clear D. Germline V gene data show CDR1 as DFQATT and CDR2 as SNEGSKA (reference sequence). V lost 3 bases and J 9 bases, leaving 6 bases between the germline ends. CDR3 size: 10 residues. The CDR3 is CSASAGIQYF. The CDR3 region has the DNA TGCAGTGCTAGCGCCGGCATTCAGTACTTC.

The CDR3 protein is CASSPDRTNTGELFF. CDR3 DNA: TGTGCCAGCTCACCCGACAGGACGAACACCGGGGAGCTGTTTTTT. The chain recombines TRBV18 with TRBJ2-2; D possibly corresponds to TRBD1 (6 bases). The CDR3 totals 15 residues. Deletions cut 3 bases from V and 0 bases from J, with 8 bases between. Germline CDR1 and CDR2: KGHSH and LQKENI. The whole variable domain, remainder taken from reference TRBV18 and TRBJ2-2, is NAGVMQNPRHLVRRRGQEARLRCSPMKGHSHVYWYRQLPEEGLKFMVYLQKENIIDESGMPKERFSAEFPKEGPSILRIQQVVRGDSAAYFCASSPDRTNTGELFFGEGSRLTVL.

The V and J genes are TRBV29-1 and TRBJ2-5, with 7 positions matching TRBD1. J lost 2 bases, V lost 6 bases, and 3 bases had no gene match. CDR1 and CDR2 from the germline V gene are SQVTM and ANQGSEA. There are 12 residues in the CDR3. DNA of the CDR3: TGCAGCGTGGGGACAGTACAAGAGACCCAGTACTTC. It encodes CSVGTVQETQYF. The entire variable domain, with the rest obtained from reference TRBV29-1 and TRBJ2-5, is as follows: SAVISQKPSRDICQRGTSLTIQCQVDSQVTMMFWYRQQPGQSLTLIATANQGSEATYESGFVIDKFPISRPNLTFSTLTVSNMSPEDSSIYLCSVGTVQETQYFGPGTRLLVL.

This sequence joins TRBV5-4 and TRBJ1-1; D is possibly TRBD1 (5 bases). The V gene lost 0 bases and the J gene lost 0 bases, with 18 bases spanning the gap. The CDR3 is made up of 18 amino acids. CDR1 and CDR2 (germline): SGHNT, YYREEE (reference sequence). Here the CDR3 DNA reads TGTGCCAGCAGCTTGGGGGGGAGGAGGGAAACGATGAACACTGAAGCTTTCTTT. It yields the protein CASSLGGRRETMNTEAFF.

The chain combines TRBV14 with TRBJ1-5, with a possible D match to TRBD1 (6 bases). This CDR3 is built from 19 residues. CDR1 and CDR2 (germline): SGHDN, FVKESK. With 0 bases removed from V and 6 bases from J, the gap between germline ends came to 24 bases. CDR3 in DNA: TGTGCCAGCAGCCAAGAGGGTGAGGGGGGCAGGAATAAGCCTCAGCCCCAGCATTTT. It specifies CASSQEGEGGRNKPQPQHF.

The V gene is TRBV7-2, the J gene TRBJ1-5, with D maybe TRBD1 (6 bases). CDR1 and CDR2 (germline): SGHTA, FQGNSA. The V gene lost 1 base and the J gene lost 3 bases, with 10 bases spanning the gap. CDR3 size: 15 residues. For the CDR3, the DNA is TGTGCCAGCAGCTTAGTCGGACAGTCCAATCAGCCCCAGCATTTT. It codes for CASSLVGQSNQPQHF.

The chain couples TRBV27 to TRBJ1-2; TRBD1 aligns across 7 bases. This CDR3 is built from 13 residues. Germline V gene sequence: CDR1 MNHEY, CDR2 SMNVEV (reference sequence). Trimming at V came to 3 bases and at J to 10 bases, leaving 8 bases not matched to a gene. CDR3 DNA: TGTGCCAGCAGTTTTGGGGACAGCGACTTCTACACCTTC. Translated, it gives CASSFGDSDFYTF.

The V call is TRBV5-6, the J call TRBJ2-4, with 9 bases matching TRBD2. The J segment lost 6 bases and the V segment lost 4 bases, leaving 2 bases of the junction unmatched. Germline V lookup: CDR1 SGHDT, CDR2 YYEEEE. This CDR3 is built from 13 residues. In DNA form, the CDR3 reads TGTGCCAGCAGCGGGACTAGCCTAAACATTCAGTACTTC. Its protein product is CASSGTSLNIQYF.

The chain uses TRBV10-2 and TRBJ2-3; D is unresolved. The CDR3 length is 12 residues. V was cut by 6 bases and J by 8 bases, with 12 bases left in between. The germline CDR1 and CDR2 sequences are WSHSY and SAAADI. Written as DNA, the CDR3 is TGCGCCAGCAGCGTGTCTCTGGCTACGCAGTATTTT. Its translation is CASSVSLATQYF.

The chain is built from TRBV7-3 and TRBJ2-2; unclear D gene. This CDR3 has 16 amino acids. Trimming removed 3 bases at V and 4 bases at J, with 15 bases between. CDR1 is SGHTA, CDR2 FQGTGA, per germline. CDR3 nucleotides: TGTGCCAGCAGCTTTAACCAGTATGAGATCACCGGGGAGCTGTTTTTT. This codes for CASSFNQYEITGELFF.

For the CDR3, the DNA is TGTGCCAGCAGTGACGCCGGGAAAACCTACGAGCAGTACTTC. Its protein product is CASSDAGKTYEQYF. The V call is TRBV6-4, the J call TRBJ2-7; weak D call: TRBD2 (5 bases). The CDR3 is 14 residues long. V gave up 2 bases and J gave up 2 bases, with 10 bases separating them. CDR1 is MRHNA and CDR2 is SNTAGT in the germline V gene.

V gene TRBV5-4 combines with J gene TRBJ1-1; tentative D call: TRBD1 (6 bases). CDR1 and CDR2 (germline): SGHNT, YYREEE (reference sequence). The CDR3 has 13 amino acids. Trimming pared 4 bases from V and 5 bases from J, leaving 12 bases between. CDR3 residues: CASSITGMTEAFF. The DNA of the CDR3 is TGTGCCAGCAGCATCACAGGGATGACTGAAGCTTTCTTT.

The chain employs TRBV9 and TRBJ1-3, with D maybe TRBD1 (6 bases). Between the trimmed V and J ends, which lost 7 bases and 0 bases, there was a span of 14 bases. There are 15 residues in the CDR3. CDR1 SGDLS and CDR2 YYNGEE come from the germline V gene. CDR3 residues: CASGRGESSGNTIYF. The CDR3, as DNA: TGTGCCAGCGGTAGGGGGGAGAGCTCTGGAAACACCATATATTTT.